These T cell receptor beta chains were read from a single sample in a study of cytomegalovirus exposure and HLA in healthy donors. Here immunoSEQ multiplex PCR was the method, and the copy in TCRdb shows in-frame clones only, minus some. The top ten clones hold 4.9% of a sample with approximately 160,000 clones, roughly 77% of them seen once. Sequenced sample: PBMCs. These receptors were taken from a male donor in good health and CMV-seronegative. CDR3s include the opening cysteine and the closing phenylalanine or tryptophan. Each record gives: J gene, D gene, V gene, clone size, CDR3 DNA, CDR3 protein. The D gene is left open where the match is weak. Expanded clones are given a class, and other clones once, few, many or no size at all.

TRBJ2-3 NA TRBV5-4 NA TGTGCCAGCAGCTTGGGTTATAGCACAGATACGCAGTATTTT CASSLGYSTDTQYF
TRBJ1-1 NA TRBV6-5 few TGTGCCAGCCATGACACGAACCGCCCTGAAGCTTTCTTT CASHDTNRPEAFF
TRBJ2-1 TRBD1 TRBV7-2 NA TGTGCCAGCAGCTTACCTAGGGGGCCCTACAATGAGCAGTTCTTC CASSLPRGPYNEQFF
TRBJ2-2 NA TRBV6-1 NA TGTGCCAGCAGTGTACGACTAGCGAACACCGGGGAGCTGTTTTTT CASSVRLANTGELFF
TRBJ2-7 TRBD2 TRBV9 NA TGTGCCAGCAGCTTCAGCGGGGGATTCTCCTACGAGCAGTACTTC CASSFSGGFSYEQYF
TRBJ2-1 TRBD2 TRBV7-9 NA TGTTCCAGCAGCAAATCTAGCGGGAGGGCCTACAATGAGCAGTTCTTC CSSSKSSGRAYNEQFF
TRBJ2-7 NA TRBV5-6 few TGTGCCAGCAGCTTGGCCCGAATCCCCTTCTACGAGCAGTACTTC CASSLARIPFYEQYF
TRBJ2-2 TRBD2 TRBV7-6 NA TGTGCCAGCAGCTTAGAGTCTAGCGGGTTCGCCGGGGAGCTGTTTTTT CASSLESSGFAGELFF
TRBJ1-5 NA TRBV6-6 NA TGTGCCAGCAGTGCCCCGGGAGGGTATGACAATCAGCCCCAGCATTTT CASSAPGGYDNQPQHF
TRBJ2-3 NA TRBV6-6 NA TGTGCCAGCAAAAAAACAGGTGGGACAGATACGCAGTATTTT CASKKTGGTDTQYF
TRBJ2-7 NA TRBV9 NA TGTGCCAGCAGCGAGGGGGGGGAATACTACGAGCAGTACTTC CASSEGGEYYEQYF
TRBJ2-7 NA TRBV9 once TGTGCCAGCAGCGGTAGGGGGAGTGGGTACGAGCAATACTTC CASSGRGSGYEQYF
TRBJ2-6 TRBD1 TRBV19 NA TGTGCCAGTACTCCGACAGGGGGCTTTTTTTCTGGGGCCAACGTCCTGACTTTC CASTPTGGFFSGANVLTF
TRBJ2-7 NA TRBV4-2 NA TGTGCCAGCAGCCAAGGGGCAACGGGAGTTTCCTACGAGCAGTACTTC CASSQGATGVSYEQYF
TRBJ2-7 TRBD2 TRBV5-1 few TGCGCCAGCAGCTTGCTAAGCGGGGGGGCCCACGAGCAGTACTTC CASSLLSGGAHEQYF
TRBJ1-5 NA TRBV5-1 NA TGCGCCAGCAGCTTGGAAGGGGTGAGCAATCAGCCCCAGCATTTT CASSLEGVSNQPQHF
TRBJ2-7 NA TRBV6-5 NA TGTGCCAGCACCTCGACCTTGGGCTCCGAGCAGTACTTC CASTSTLGSEQYF
TRBJ1-6 NA TRBV19 NA TGTGCCAGTCCCTCGTTAAGGGAGAATCCGAGCTCCTATAATTCACCCCTCCACTTT CASPSLRENPSSYNSPLHF
TRBJ2-3 TRBD2 TRBV11-3 NA TGTGCCAGCAGCGCCGGCGGGGGGCGCACAGATACGCAGTATTTT CASSAGGGRTDTQYF
TRBJ1-2 TRBD1 TRBV27 once TGTGCCAGCAGTTTCCACGGCACAGGGGGCGGGAAAAATGGCTACACCTTC CASSFHGTGGGKNGYTF
TRBJ2-4 TRBD1 TRBV6-1 once TGTGCCAGCAGTGCGGACCCCCACAGGGGGCTAGCCAAAAACATTCAGTACTTC CASSADPHRGLAKNIQYF
TRBJ2-7 NA TRBV11-1 NA TGTGCCAGCAGCTGGGGGGAAGGTCACGAGCAGTACTTC CASSWGEGHEQYF
TRBJ2-7 NA TRBV7-9 NA TGTGCCAGCAGCTCCCCGGGGTCCTACGAGCAGTACTTC CASSSPGSYEQYF
TRBJ2-1 TRBD1 TRBV5-1 NA TGCGCCAGCAGCTTGCGGGCAGGGGGCGACCATGAGCAGTTCTTC CASSLRAGGDHEQFF
TRBJ2-7 TRBD2 TRBV27 once TGTGCCAGCAGTCCCCGGAGCGGGAGGAACTCCTACGAGCAGTACTTC CASSPRSGRNSYEQYF
TRBJ2-7 NA TRBV7-2 NA TGTGCCAGCAGCTTAGCGGGAGGCCCACGCGAGCAGCACTTC CASSLAGGPREQHF
TRBJ2-3 NA TRBV6-1 NA TGTGCCAGCGGGGGAACACAGGGTCCAGATACGCAGTATTTT CASGGTQGPDTQYF
TRBJ1-5 NA TRBV7-3 few TGTGCCAGCAGCTCAGGGCCCAATCAGCCCCAGCATTTT CASSSGPNQPQHF
TRBJ1-1 NA TRBV5-5 NA TGTGCCAGCAGCTCTGCAGGCACTGAAGCTTTCTTT CASSSAGTEAFF
TRBJ2-1 TRBD2 TRBV5-1 few TGCGCCAGCAGCATGGGACTAGCGACCTACAATGAGCAGTTCTTC CASSMGLATYNEQFF
TRBJ2-7 NA TRBV30 few TGTGCCTGGACAATACGAGTGGACAGTACCTACGAGCAGTACTTC CAWTIRVDSTYEQYF
TRBJ2-5 NA TRBV7-9 NA TGTGCCAGCAGCTTAGCGGGGGCTGAGACCCAGTACTTC CASSLAGAETQYF
TRBJ2-3 TRBD1 TRBV6-1 few TGTGCCAGCCTCAGTAGACAGGGCGTCACAGATACGCAGTATTTT CASLSRQGVTDTQYF
TRBJ1-1 TRBD1 TRBV5-6 few TGTGCCAGCAGCCCCGTTCGGGACAGACCAGAAGCTTTCTTT CASSPVRDRPEAFF
TRBJ2-1 NA TRBV10-3 NA TGTGCCATCAGTGGTGGACTAAGCAATGAGCAGTTCTTC CAISGGLSNEQFF
TRBJ2-7 TRBD1 TRBV27 NA TGTGCCAGCAGTTTCCATACAGGGGCAAGCTCCTACGAGCAGTACTTC CASSFHTGASSYEQYF
TRBJ2-7 NA TRBV5-1 once TGCGCCAGCAGCTTGGAGGGGGGGCAGAACGAGCAGTACTTC CASSLEGGQNEQYF
TRBJ2-7 TRBD2 TRBV19 NA TGTGCCAGTAGCCCTCAGGGAGCGGGAGGTCGCTACGAGCAGTACTTC CASSPQGAGGRYEQYF
TRBJ1-1 NA TRBV29-1 NA TGCAGCGTTGAGGCAGGGGTTTCTGAAGCTTTCTTT CSVEAGVSEAFF
TRBJ2-1 TRBD2 TRBV6-1 NA TGTGCCAGCAGTGAGGGGGGCCAACTAGCGGCCTACAATGAGCAGTTCTTC CASSEGGQLAAYNEQFF
TRBJ2-5 TRBD2 TRBV5-1 NA TGCGCCAGCAGCCAAGGGACTAGCGGGGGGCAAGAGACCCAGTACTTC CASSQGTSGGQETQYF
TRBJ2-7 TRBD1 TRBV28 NA TGTGCCAGCACCGGGACAGGCGCCTTAGAGCAGTACTTC CASTGTGALEQYF
TRBJ2-5 TRBD2 TRBV9 NA TGTGCCAGCAGCGCCGGGACTAGCGGGATTCAAGAGACCCAGTACTTC CASSAGTSGIQETQYF
TRBJ1-1 TRBD1 TRBV5-4 NA TGTGCCAGCAGACGCGACAGGGGCCATGAAGCTTTCTTT CASRRDRGHEAFF
TRBJ2-7 TRBD1 TRBV27 NA TGTGCCAGCAGTTCCATCGGGACAGGGGCCTACGAGCAGTACTTC CASSSIGTGAYEQYF
TRBJ1-4 TRBD1 TRBV25-1 NA TGTGCCAGCAGTCCCGGGACAGAGGCTGAAAAACTGTTTTTT CASSPGTEAEKLFF
TRBJ1-6 TRBD1 TRBV4-2 once TGTGCCAGCAGCCAAGCTACAGGGGGAGTGAAAAATTCACCCCTCCACTTT CASSQATGGVKNSPLHF
TRBJ1-2 TRBD1 TRBV28 NA TGTGCCAGCAGTTTAACAGGGACAGGCCTTACTAACTATGGCTACACCTTC CASSLTGTGLTNYGYTF
TRBJ1-6 TRBD1 TRBV2 once TGTGCCAGCAGTGGACAGGGATATAATTCACCCCTCCACTTT CASSGQGYNSPLHF
TRBJ2-1 NA TRBV5-1 NA TGCGCCAGCAGCCGCAGGGACTACAATGAGCAGTTCTTC CASSRRDYNEQFF
TRBJ1-4 NA TRBV7-3 few TGTGCCAGCAGCTTACTGACGAGGGAAGAAAAACTGTTTTTT CASSLLTREEKLFF
TRBJ2-1 TRBD2 TRBV18 few TGTGCCAGCTCACTGAGCGGGAGCTCCTACAATGAGCAGTTCTTC CASSLSGSSYNEQFF
TRBJ2-2 TRBD2 TRBV4-2 NA TGTGCCAGCAGCGGGGGGACTAGCGGGAGCGCCGGGGAGCTGTTTTTT CASSGGTSGSAGELFF
TRBJ2-1 TRBD2 TRBV18 NA TGTGCCAGCTCACCCCCCGGTGTAGCGGGAGGGGGAGATGAGCAGTTCTTC CASSPPGVAGGGDEQFF